This T cell receptor beta chain was documented in a study of technical replicates of blood from several donors. TCRdb's copy holds only in-frame clones and misses some; the assay was immunoSEQ multiplex PCR. The profile shows some 80,000 clones, roughly 77% of them singletons. V was shortened by 4 bases and J by 7 bases, with 13 bases between the two germline ends. Germline V CDR1 and CDR2: SNHLY, FYNNEI. The length of the CDR3 is 13 residues. The chain employs TRBV2 and TRBJ1-2; TRBD1 might be the D (5 bases). The specimen sequenced was PBMCs. The TCR originated in a human donor in good health. Some clones in this sample may be carry-over from other donors' samples. CDR3: CASSVRQGGGYTF. The CDR3 nucleotides read TGTGCCAGCAGTGTCAGGCAGGGTGGTGGCTACACCTTC.